This T cell receptor (beta chain) came from a study of beta chain features in type 1 diabetes. The wider study: Patients and healthy donors were similar in age, gender and cell yields. Study-level points and caveats: In every one of the four CD4+ subsets, TCRB CDR3s were moderately but significantly shorter in Type 1 diabetes patients.

Of note for this clone: Its cognate antigen is unknown.

Germline-derived CDR1 and CDR2 are SQVTM and ANQGSEA. The CDR3 loop spans 14 amino acids. V lost 5 bases and J lost 0, with 11 bases in between. The authors reverse transcribed all of the isolated RNA, so sequencing captured expressed TCRB transcripts. Profiling relied on immunoSEQ multiplex PCR, and the TCRdb table lists in-frame clones only, not all of them. This repertoire shows over 200,000 clones, approximately 11% found once; its top ten account for over 0.015%. Sorting that relied on CD45RO/CCR7/CD25/CD127/CD95/CD27 yielded CD4+ naive, central memory, regulatory and stem cell-like memory cells.

The chain combines TRBV29-1 with TRBJ1-3, with D perhaps matching TRBD1 (5 bases). This TCR was recovered from a man aged 25-45 years with type 1 diabetes. Sequencing was done on a sample of naive CD4+ T cells from blood. The CDR3 DNA is TGCAGCGTTAGGGGCCGGAACTCTGGAAACACCATATATTTT. This translates into CSVRGRNSGNTIYF. The variable domain in full, with the rest retrieved from reference TRBV29-1 and TRBJ1-3, is SAVISQKPSRDICQRGTSLTIQCQVDSQVTMMFWYRQQPGQSLTLIATANQGSEATYESGFVIDKFPISRPNLTFSTLTVSNMSPEDSSIYLCSVRGRNSGNTIYFGEGSWLTVV.